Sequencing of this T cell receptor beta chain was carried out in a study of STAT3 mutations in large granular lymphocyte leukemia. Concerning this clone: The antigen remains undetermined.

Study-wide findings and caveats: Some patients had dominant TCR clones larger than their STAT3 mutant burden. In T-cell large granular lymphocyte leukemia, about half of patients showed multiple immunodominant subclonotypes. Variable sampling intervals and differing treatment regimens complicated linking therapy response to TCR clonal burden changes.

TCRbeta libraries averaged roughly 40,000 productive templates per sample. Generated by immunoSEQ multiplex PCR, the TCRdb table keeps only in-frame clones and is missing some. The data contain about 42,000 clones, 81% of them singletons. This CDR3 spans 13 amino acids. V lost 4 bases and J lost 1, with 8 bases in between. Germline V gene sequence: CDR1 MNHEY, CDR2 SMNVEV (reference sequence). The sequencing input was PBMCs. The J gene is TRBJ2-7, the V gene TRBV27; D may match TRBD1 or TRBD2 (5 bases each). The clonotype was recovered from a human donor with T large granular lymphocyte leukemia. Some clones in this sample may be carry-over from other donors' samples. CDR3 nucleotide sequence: TGTGCCAGCAGTTCCGGGGCTTCCTACGAGCAGTACTTC. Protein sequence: CASSSGASYEQYF.